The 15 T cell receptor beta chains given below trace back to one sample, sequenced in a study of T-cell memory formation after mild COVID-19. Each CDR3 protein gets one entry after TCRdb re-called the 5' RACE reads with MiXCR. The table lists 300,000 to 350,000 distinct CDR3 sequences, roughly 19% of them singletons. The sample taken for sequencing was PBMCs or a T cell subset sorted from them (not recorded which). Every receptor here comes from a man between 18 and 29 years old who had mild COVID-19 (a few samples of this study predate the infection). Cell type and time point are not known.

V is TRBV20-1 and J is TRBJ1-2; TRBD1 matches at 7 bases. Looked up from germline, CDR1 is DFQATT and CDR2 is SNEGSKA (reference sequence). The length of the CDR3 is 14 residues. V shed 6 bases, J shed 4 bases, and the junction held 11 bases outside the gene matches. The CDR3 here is CSAGQDDYSYGYTF. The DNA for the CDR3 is TGCAGTGCAGGACAGGACGACTACTCCTATGGCTACACCTTC.

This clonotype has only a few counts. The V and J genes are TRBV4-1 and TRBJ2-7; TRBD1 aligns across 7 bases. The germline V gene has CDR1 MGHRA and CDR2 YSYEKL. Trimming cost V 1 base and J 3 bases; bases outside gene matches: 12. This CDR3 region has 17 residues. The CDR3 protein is CASSQAVMTGIDYEQYF. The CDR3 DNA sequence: TGCGCCAGCAGCCAAGCCGTTATGACAGGGATAGACTACGAGCAGTACTTC.

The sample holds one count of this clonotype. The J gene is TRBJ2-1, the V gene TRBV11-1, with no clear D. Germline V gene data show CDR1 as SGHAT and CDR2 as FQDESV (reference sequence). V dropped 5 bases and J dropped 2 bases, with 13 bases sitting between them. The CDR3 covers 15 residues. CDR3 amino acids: CASSAGRTAYNEQFF. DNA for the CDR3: TGTGCCAGCAGCGCAGGTCGGACGGCCTACAATGAGCAGTTCTTC.

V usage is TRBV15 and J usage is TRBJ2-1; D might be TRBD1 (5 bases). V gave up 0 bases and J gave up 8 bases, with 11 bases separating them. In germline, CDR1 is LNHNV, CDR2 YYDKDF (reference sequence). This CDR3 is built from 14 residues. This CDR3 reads CATSRDQGDHEQFF. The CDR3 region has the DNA TGTGCCACCAGCAGAGATCAGGGCGACCATGAGCAGTTCTTC.

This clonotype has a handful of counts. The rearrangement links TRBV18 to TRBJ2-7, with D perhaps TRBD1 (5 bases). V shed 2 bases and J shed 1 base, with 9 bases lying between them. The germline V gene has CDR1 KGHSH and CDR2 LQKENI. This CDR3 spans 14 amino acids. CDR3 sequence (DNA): TGTGCCAGCTCACCATGGCCAGGGTCCTACGAGCAGTACTTC. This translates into CASSPWPGSYEQYF. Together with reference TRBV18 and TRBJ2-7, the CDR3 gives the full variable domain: NAGVMQNPRHLVRRRGQEARLRCSPMKGHSHVYWYRQLPEEGLKFMVYLQKENIIDESGMPKERFSAEFPKEGPSILRIQQVVRGDSAAYFCASSPWPGSYEQYFGPGTRLTVT.

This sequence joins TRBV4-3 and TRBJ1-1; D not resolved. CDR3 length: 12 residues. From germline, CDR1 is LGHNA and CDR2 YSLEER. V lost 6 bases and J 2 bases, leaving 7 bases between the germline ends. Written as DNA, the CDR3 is TGCGCCAGCAGGGATAGTAACACTGAAGCTTTCTTT. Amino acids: CASRDSNTEAFF.

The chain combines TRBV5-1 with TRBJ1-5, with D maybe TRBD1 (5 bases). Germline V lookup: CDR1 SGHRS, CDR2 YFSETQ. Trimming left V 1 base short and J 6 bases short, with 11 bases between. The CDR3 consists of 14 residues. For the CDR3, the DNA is TGCGCCAGCAGCTTGTTGGGGCCACCTCAGCCCCAGCATTTT. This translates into CASSLLGPPQPQHF.

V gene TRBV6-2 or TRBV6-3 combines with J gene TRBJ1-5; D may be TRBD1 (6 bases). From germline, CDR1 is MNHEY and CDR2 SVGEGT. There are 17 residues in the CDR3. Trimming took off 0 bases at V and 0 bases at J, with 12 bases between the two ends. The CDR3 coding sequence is TGTGCCAGCAGTTACTCGACTTCAGGGGATAGCAATCAGCCCCAGCATTTT. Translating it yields CASSYSTSGDSNQPQHF.

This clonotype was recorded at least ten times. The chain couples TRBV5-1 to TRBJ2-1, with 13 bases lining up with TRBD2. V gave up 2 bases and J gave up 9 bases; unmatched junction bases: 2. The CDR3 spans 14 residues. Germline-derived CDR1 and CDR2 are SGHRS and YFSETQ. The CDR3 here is CASSLLAGGFEQFF. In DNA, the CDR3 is TGCGCCAGCAGCTTACTAGCGGGGGGGTTTGAGCAGTTCTTC.

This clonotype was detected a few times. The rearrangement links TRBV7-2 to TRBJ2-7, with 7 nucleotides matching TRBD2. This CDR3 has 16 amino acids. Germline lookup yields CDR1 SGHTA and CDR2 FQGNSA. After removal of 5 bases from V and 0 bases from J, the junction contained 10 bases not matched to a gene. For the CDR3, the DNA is TGTGCCAGCAGCCCCCGCCCCGGGACTATCTCCTACGAGCAGTACTTC. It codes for CASSPRPGTISYEQYF.

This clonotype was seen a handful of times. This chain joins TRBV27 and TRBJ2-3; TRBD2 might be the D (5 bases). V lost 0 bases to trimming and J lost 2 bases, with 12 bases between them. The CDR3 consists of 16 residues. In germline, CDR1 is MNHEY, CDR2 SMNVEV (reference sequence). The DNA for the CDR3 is TGTGCCAGCAGTTTATCGGCGGGTTCCGTCACAGATACGCAGTATTTT. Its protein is CASSLSAGSVTDTQYF.

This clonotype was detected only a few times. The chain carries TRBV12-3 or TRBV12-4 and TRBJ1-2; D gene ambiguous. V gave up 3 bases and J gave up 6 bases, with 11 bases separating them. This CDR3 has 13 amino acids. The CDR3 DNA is TGTGCCAGCAGTTTTTTGGTCGGCCATGGCTACACCTTC. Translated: CASSFLVGHGYTF.

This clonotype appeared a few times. The CDR3 nucleotides are TGTGCCAGCAGCGCCGCTAGCGGGGGGTCCGGGGAGCTGTTTTTT. Its protein is CASSAASGGSGELFF. V gene TRBV9 combines with J gene TRBJ2-2, with 11 positions matching TRBD2. The CDR3 has 15 amino acids. The junction had 4 bases not matched to a gene; V was cut back by 3 bases and J by 6 bases. Looked up from germline, CDR1 is SGDLS and CDR2 is YYNGEE.

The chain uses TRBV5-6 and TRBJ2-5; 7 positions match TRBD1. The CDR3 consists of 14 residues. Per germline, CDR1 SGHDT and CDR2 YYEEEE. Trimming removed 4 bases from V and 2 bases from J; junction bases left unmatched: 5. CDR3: CASSRMTGQETQYF. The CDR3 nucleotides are TGTGCCAGCAGCAGAATGACAGGGCAAGAGACCCAGTACTTC.

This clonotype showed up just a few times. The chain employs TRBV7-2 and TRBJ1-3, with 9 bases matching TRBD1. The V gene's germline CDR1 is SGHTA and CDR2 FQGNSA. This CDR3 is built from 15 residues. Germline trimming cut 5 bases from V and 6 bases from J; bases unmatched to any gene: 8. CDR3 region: CASSLRDREINTIYF. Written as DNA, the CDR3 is TGTGCCAGCAGCCTCCGGGACAGGGAAATAAACACCATATATTTT.